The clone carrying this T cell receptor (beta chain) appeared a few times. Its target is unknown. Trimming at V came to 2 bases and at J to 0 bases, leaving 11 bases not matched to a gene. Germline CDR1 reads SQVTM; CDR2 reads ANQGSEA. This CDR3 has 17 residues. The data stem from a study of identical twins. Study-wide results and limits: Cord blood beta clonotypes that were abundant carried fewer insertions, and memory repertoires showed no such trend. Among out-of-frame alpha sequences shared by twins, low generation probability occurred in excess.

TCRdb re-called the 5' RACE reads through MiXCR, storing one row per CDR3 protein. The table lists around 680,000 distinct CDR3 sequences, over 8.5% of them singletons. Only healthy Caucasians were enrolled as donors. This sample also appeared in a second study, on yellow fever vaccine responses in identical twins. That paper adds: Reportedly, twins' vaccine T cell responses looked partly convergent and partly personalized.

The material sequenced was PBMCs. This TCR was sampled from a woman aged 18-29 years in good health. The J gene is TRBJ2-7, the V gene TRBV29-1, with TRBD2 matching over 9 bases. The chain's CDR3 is CSVETPQRAGGSYEQYF. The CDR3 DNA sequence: TGCAGCGTTGAAACCCCCCAAAGAGCGGGGGGCTCCTACGAGCAGTACTTC.